Shown below are 16 T cell receptor beta chains from a single sample sequenced in a study of beta chain features in type 1 diabetes. Study-wide findings and caveats: The study found moderately but significantly shorter TCRB CDR3s in all four CD4+ subsets of Type 1 diabetes patients.

Expressed TCRB transcripts got sequenced, as all isolated RNA was reverse transcribed. Data came from immunoSEQ multiplex PCR; TCRdb stores just in-frame clones and leaves some out. The sample lists a few hundred thousand clones, less than 15% occurring once. Their antigens remain unidentified. The source material was naive CD4+ T cells from blood. Source of these receptors: a woman aged 18-30 years with type 1 diabetes.

With respect to this clone: Other DNA sequences in the sample encode the same CDR3. The chain joins TRBV7-3 to TRBJ2-7; 12 bases are a match to TRBD2. Germline trimming cut 5 bases from V and 3 bases from J; bases unmatched to any gene: 2. The CDR3 covers 14 residues. Per germline, CDR1 SGHTA and CDR2 FQGTGA. As DNA, the CDR3 is TGTGCCAGCAGCCTGACTAGCGGGAGCTACGAGCAGTACTTC. It codes for CASSLTSGSYEQYF.

The rearrangement links TRBV6-5 to TRBJ2-1, with a possible D match to TRBD2 (6 bases). Deletions cut 6 bases from V and 10 bases from J, with 16 bases between. The CDR3 totals 13 residues. Per germline, CDR1 MNHEY and CDR2 SVGAGI. DNA of the CDR3: TGTGCCAGCAGGGCGGCCCCGGGACTCGAGCAGTTCTTC. It is translated as CASRAAPGLEQFF.

This clone was seen a few times. The sample holds other DNA sequences that translate to the same CDR3. This rearrangement joins TRBV18 to TRBJ1-5; 8 bases fit TRBD1. The CDR3 extends over 15 amino acids. The germline V gene has CDR1 KGHSH and CDR2 LQKENI. J gave up 2 bases and V 2 bases, and 2 bases lay outside the gene matches. CDR3 residues: CASSPGQGRNQPQHF. The CDR3 region has the DNA TGTGCCAGCTCACCAGGACAGGGACGCAATCAGCCCCAGCATTTT.

The chain employs TRBV10-3 and TRBJ1-1, with D perhaps matching TRBD1 (5 bases). The V end was cut by 0 bases, the J end by 4 bases, with 9 bases between. In germline, CDR1 is ENHRY, CDR2 SYGVKD. This CDR3 contains 14 residues. CDR3 residues: CAISESGGVTEAFF. CDR3 nucleotides: TGTGCCATCAGTGAGTCCGGGGGAGTCACTGAAGCTTTCTTT.

This chain uses TRBV30 with TRBJ2-3; D possibly corresponds to TRBD1 (7 bases). Germline loops: CDR1 GTSNPN, CDR2 SVGIG (reference sequence). V lost 3 bases to trimming and J lost 2 bases, with 18 bases between them. The CDR3 consists of 16 residues. CDR3 sequence: CAWSVGGQRYTDTQYF. Here the CDR3 DNA reads TGTGCCTGGAGCGTGGGGGGACAGCGATACACAGATACGCAGTATTTT.

Only a few counts were recorded for this clone. The chain has TRBV14 and TRBJ1-4, with TRBD1 matching 7 bases. This CDR3 spans 15 amino acids. Germline CDR1 SGHDN, CDR2 FVKESK. With 5 bases clipped from V and 1 base from J, the junction kept 4 bases outside the gene matches. The CDR3 sequence: CASSANRGTNEKLFF. CDR3 DNA sequence: TGTGCCAGCAGCGCGAACAGGGGAACTAATGAAAAACTGTTTTTT.

The CDR3 here is CAIREGGKNIQYF. CDR3 bases: TGTGCCATTCGGGAAGGGGGAAAAAACATTCAGTACTTC. The V gene is TRBV2, the J gene TRBJ2-4, with D perhaps TRBD1 (6 bases). Trimming removed 10 bases from V and 4 bases from J, with 14 bases in between. The CDR3 totals 13 residues. Germline V lookup: CDR1 SNHLY, CDR2 FYNNEI.

The chain uses TRBV29-1 and TRBJ2-1; 7 bases match TRBD2. Germline V gives CDR1 SQVTM, CDR2 ANQGSEA. V shed 5 bases and J 0 bases; nucleotides not matched to a gene: 13. This CDR3 spans 17 amino acids. As DNA, the CDR3 is TGCAGCGTTCCCCGCGGGGCACTAGCGCCCTCCTACAATGAGCAGTTCTTC. Encoded protein: CSVPRGALAPSYNEQFF.

The table lists this clone with a few counts. The V gene is TRBV7-9, the J gene TRBJ1-1; 7 nucleotides match TRBD1. Trimming cost V 3 bases and J 5 bases; bases outside gene matches: 3. Germline CDR1 and CDR2: SEHNR and FQNEAQ (reference sequence). The CDR3 covers 13 residues. DNA of the CDR3: TGTGCCAGCAGCTTCCGACAGGGTACTGAAGCTTTCTTT. Its protein is CASSFRQGTEAFF.

This clone was seen only a few times. J is TRBJ2-3 and V is TRBV7-2, with 9 bases identical to TRBD2. This CDR3 is 15 amino acids long. V lost 5 bases to trimming and J lost 2 bases; unmatched junction nucleotides: 5. Germline assignment: CDR1 SGHTA and CDR2 FQGNSA. This chain's CDR3 is CASSPRGRDTDTQYF. The DNA for the CDR3 is TGTGCCAGCAGCCCTCGCGGGAGGGACACAGATACGCAGTATTTT.

The chain recombines TRBV25-1 with TRBJ2-7; a weak D match, TRBD2 (5 bases). The ends were cut back, 7 bases at V and 3 bases at J, with 13 bases in the middle. Germline V gene data show CDR1 as MGHDK and CDR2 as SYGVNS. This CDR3 contains 13 residues. CDR3 protein: CASTRNGNYEQYF. DNA of the CDR3: TGTGCCAGCACTAGGAACGGGAACTACGAGCAGTACTTC.

The rearrangement joins TRBV20-1 to TRBJ2-3; D gene uncertain. The CDR3 spans 8 residues. CDR1 is DFQATT, CDR2 SNEGSKA, per germline (reference sequence). The CDR3: CKLDTQYF. The DNA for the CDR3 is TGCAAACTAGATACGCAGTATTTT.

This clone has a handful of counts. The V gene is TRBV29-1, the J gene TRBJ2-3, with D unclear. The ends were cut back, 6 bases at V and 2 bases at J, with 12 bases in the middle. This CDR3 region has 13 residues. Germline V gives CDR1 SQVTM, CDR2 ANQGSEA. CDR3 DNA sequence: TGCAGCGTCCGGTGGAGATTCACAGATACGCAGTATTTT. It codes for CSVRWRFTDTQYF.

The chain employs TRBV7-2 and TRBJ2-3; TRBD1 matches 9 bases. Germline CDR1 reads SGHTA; CDR2 reads FQGNSA. The CDR3 is made up of 16 amino acids. V dropped 3 bases and J dropped 1; count of bases not matched to a gene: 5. CDR3 DNA sequence: TGTGCCAGCAGCTTCTCCCGGGACAGGGGCACAGATACGCAGTATTTT. Protein sequence: CASSFSRDRGTDTQYF.

This clone appeared a few times. The chain carries TRBV18 and TRBJ2-7; the match to TRBD2 covers 8 bases. Germline CDR1 is KGHSH and CDR2 is LQKENI. There are 15 residues in the CDR3. Trimming removed 6 bases from V and 3 bases from J; junction bases left unmatched: 10. CDR3: CASSPRVAGYYEQYF. The CDR3 region has the DNA TGTGCCAGCTCTCCGCGGGTAGCGGGATACTACGAGCAGTACTTC.

In its sample, this clone was seen a few times. This chain joins TRBV4-1 and TRBJ2-3; 14 nucleotides align to TRBD2. Germline V CDR1 and CDR2: MGHRA, YSYEKL. The CDR3 totals 17 residues. J gave up 5 bases and V 8 bases, and 12 bases lay outside the gene matches. The CDR3 DNA reads TGCGCCAGCTCCGGGACTAGCGGGAGAAGAGGGGGAGATACGCAGTATTTT. Its translation is CASSGTSGRRGGDTQYF.